The 8 T cell receptor beta chains in this list originate from one sample, sequenced in a study of blood T cell repertoires in COVID-19. TCRdb keeps only in-frame clones here, not all; method: immunoSEQ multiplex PCR. The repertoire holds 130,000 or so clones, with 55% to 70% as singletons. The sequenced sample consisted of peripheral blood. The source of these receptors is a woman between 65 and 79 years old with acute or convalescent COVID-19.

This clone turned up a few times. This chain connects TRBV7-8 to TRBJ1-1; TRBD1 is a possible D gene (5 bases). The CDR3 has 15 residues. The ends were cut back, 3 bases at V and 0 bases at J, with 11 bases in the middle. Germline V gene sequence: CDR1 SGHVS, CDR2 FQNEAQ. In DNA, the CDR3 is TGTGCCAGCAGCTTGAGCAGGGAGGTGAACACTGAAGCTTTCTTT. Its translation: CASSLSREVNTEAFF.

This clone came up a few times. The chain is built from TRBV24-1 and TRBJ2-7; the D gene is possibly TRBD2 (5 bases). The V gene's germline CDR1 is KGHDR and CDR2 SFDVKD. The CDR3 loop spans 14 amino acids. Trimming removed 4 bases from V and 2 bases from J, with 11 bases in between. The CDR3 here is CATSDGNVPYEQYF. The CDR3 DNA is TGTGCCACCAGTGACGGGAACGTCCCCTACGAGCAGTACTTC.

The rearrangement uses TRBV4-1 and TRBJ1-1; D is unclear. Per the germline V gene, CDR1 is MGHRA and CDR2 is YSYEKL. CDR3 length equals 15 residues. V lost 4 bases, J lost 0 bases, and 12 bases lay in between. The CDR3 reads CASSRSWAMNTEAFF. The CDR3 DNA reads as TGCGCCAGCAGCCGAAGCTGGGCAATGAACACTGAAGCTTTCTTT.

J is TRBJ1-3 and V is TRBV7-9, with 7 bases fitting TRBD1. Germline lookup yields CDR1 SEHNR and CDR2 FQNEAQ (reference sequence). This CDR3 region has 14 residues. V shed 0 bases and J 5 bases; nucleotides not matched to a gene: 1. CDR3 loop: CASSLARGRNTIYF. For the CDR3, the DNA is TGTGCCAGCAGCTTAGCAAGGGGGCGAAACACCATATATTTT.

The rearrangement joins TRBV6-2 or TRBV6-3 to TRBJ2-1; 10 positions agree with TRBD1. The CDR3 has 15 residues. CDR1 and CDR2 (germline): MNHEY, SVGEGT. V shed 6 bases and J 5 bases; nucleotides not matched to a gene: 7. CDR3 DNA: TGTGCCAGCAGCGGGGACAGGGGATATAACAATGAGCAGTTCTTC. This codes for CASSGDRGYNNEQFF.

The chain uses TRBV6-5 and TRBJ2-1; 12 bases line up with TRBD2. Per the germline V gene, CDR1 is MNHEY and CDR2 is SVGAGI. The CDR3 totals 16 residues. V lost 2 bases and J lost 3; bases outside the gene matches: 2. The CDR3 region is CASSYAGLAGYNEQFF. CDR3 coding DNA: TGTGCCAGCAGTTACGCGGGACTAGCGGGCTACAATGAGCAGTTCTTC.

The chain combines TRBV7-3 with TRBJ2-3; 9 bases line up with TRBD2. Germline V gives CDR1 SGHTA, CDR2 FQGTGA. Trimming took 4 bases from V and 1 from J; bases not matched to a gene: 9. The CDR3 runs 17 residues. The CDR3 region has the DNA TGTGCCAGCAGCTACCGAAGCGGGAGGTCCCGCACAGATACGCAGTATTTT. Protein: CASSYRSGRSRTDTQYF.

This chain links TRBV6-4 with TRBJ1-1; no definite D call. Trimming shortened V by 5 bases and J by 11 bases, and 6 bases separated the two germline ends. The CDR3 is 9 amino acids. Germline CDR1 is MRHNA and CDR2 is SNTAGT. CDR3: CASSRGAFF. The CDR3 DNA reads TGTGCCAGCAGTAGAGGGGCTTTCTTT.